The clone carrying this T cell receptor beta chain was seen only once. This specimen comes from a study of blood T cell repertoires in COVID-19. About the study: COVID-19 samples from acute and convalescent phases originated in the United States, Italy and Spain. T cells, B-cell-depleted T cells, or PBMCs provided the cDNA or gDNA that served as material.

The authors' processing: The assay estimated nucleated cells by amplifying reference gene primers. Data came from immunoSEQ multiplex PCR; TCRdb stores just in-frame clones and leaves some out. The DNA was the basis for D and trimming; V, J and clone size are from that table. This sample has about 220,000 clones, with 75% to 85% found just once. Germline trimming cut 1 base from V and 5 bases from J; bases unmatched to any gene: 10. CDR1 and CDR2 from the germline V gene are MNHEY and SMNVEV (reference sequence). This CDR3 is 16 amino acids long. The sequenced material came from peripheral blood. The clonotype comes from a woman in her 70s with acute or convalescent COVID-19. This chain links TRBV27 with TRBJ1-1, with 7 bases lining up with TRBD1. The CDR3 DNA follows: TGTGCCAGCAGTTTATTGCCGACAGGGAGGTGGACTGAAGCTTTCTTT. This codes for CASSLLPTGRWTEAFF.